This entry lists 22 T cell receptor beta chains sequenced from one sample in a study of cytomegalovirus exposure and HLA in healthy donors. This PCR relied on a set of 60 Vbeta primers and 13 Jbeta primers. The protocol was immunoSEQ multiplex PCR, while the TCRdb copy is restricted to in-frame clones and leaves out a portion. The table shows some 110,000 clones, with 65% to 75% occurring only once. Sequenced: PBMCs. The receptors shown here come from a man younger than 45 in good health and CMV-seropositive.

This chain links TRBV11-3 with TRBJ2-7, with 10 bases aligning to TRBD1. Germline CDR1 reads SGHNT; CDR2 reads YENEEA. The CDR3 covers 15 residues. V lost 0 bases to trimming and J lost 3 bases; unmatched junction nucleotides: 2. Here the CDR3 DNA reads TGTGCCAGCAGCTTAGAAGGGGACAGGGGCTACGAGCAGTACTTC. As protein: CASSLEGDRGYEQYF.

The V gene is TRBV6-6, the J gene TRBJ1-3, with D unclear. The germline V and J ends were trimmed by 5 bases and 0 bases, with 11 bases remaining between them. The CDR3 has 15 residues. Germline assignment: CDR1 MNHNY and CDR2 SVGAGI (reference sequence). The CDR3 bases are TGTGCCAGCAGTCGAGCCGTTTCCTCTGGAAACACCATATATTTT. The encoded protein is CASSRAVSSGNTIYF.

The rearrangement joins TRBV11-2 to TRBJ1-1; D gene ambiguous. The CDR3 covers 13 residues. V was trimmed by 5 bases and J by 7 bases, leaving 14 bases between them. The germline CDR1 and CDR2 sequences are SGHAT and FQNNGV. For the CDR3, the DNA is TGTGCCAGCAGCCCGAGGGTCCCATTTGAAGCTTTCTTT. It specifies CASSPRVPFEAFF. The whole variable domain, filled in from reference TRBV11-2 and TRBJ1-1, reads EAGVAQSPRYKIIEKRQSVAFWCNPISGHATLYWYQQILGQGPKLLIQFQNNGVVDDSQLPKDRFSAERLKGVDSTLKIQPAKLEDSAVYLCASSPRVPFEAFFGQGTRLTVV.

The rearrangement uses TRBV18 and TRBJ1-2; a weak D match, TRBD1 (6 bases). V dropped 3 bases and J dropped 0 bases, with 14 bases sitting between them. Germline assignment: CDR1 KGHSH and CDR2 LQKENI. CDR3 size: 16 residues. The CDR3 DNA is TGTGCCAGCTCACCTCAGACAGGAGGAGCTAACTATGGCTACACCTTC. Its translation: CASSPQTGGANYGYTF.

The V call is TRBV5-6, the J call TRBJ2-3; 11 bases align to TRBD1. This CDR3 spans 15 amino acids. The J segment lost 2 bases and the V segment lost 7 bases, leaving 6 bases of the junction unmatched. Germline V CDR1 and CDR2: SGHDT, YYEEEE. DNA for the CDR3: TGTGCCAGCTTAGGACAGGGGGCCCCCACAGATACGCAGTATTTT. Amino acids: CASLGQGAPTDTQYF.

This clone was seen once. The chain recombines TRBV19 with TRBJ2-2; 8 bases fit TRBD2. Losses at the gene ends were 1 base for V and 3 bases for J; bases not matched to a gene: 10. The V gene's germline CDR1 is LNHDA and CDR2 SQIVND (reference sequence). This CDR3 spans 18 amino acids. This CDR3 reads CASSIGLAGGGYTGELFF. The CDR3 bases are TGTGCCAGTAGTATAGGTTTGGCGGGAGGCGGTTACACCGGGGAGCTGTTTTTT.

The CDR3 DNA follows: TGTGCCAGCAGCCACCCCAGGGTTTTACAGTTCTTC. Encoded protein: CASSHPRVLQFF. The rearrangement uses TRBV7-2 and TRBJ2-1, with D perhaps TRBD1 (5 bases). From germline, CDR1 is SGHTA and CDR2 FQGNSA. The V end lost 5 bases, the J end lost 13 bases, and 15 bases lay between the germline ends. CDR3 length equals 12 residues.

The table lists this clone with a count of one. The chain couples TRBV30 to TRBJ2-5; 7 bases agree with TRBD1. The closer fit of TRBJ2-7 to the DNA end suggests the J call may be wrong. The CDR3 is 13 amino acids. Looked up from germline, CDR1 is GTSNPN and CDR2 is SVGIG (reference sequence). DNA for the CDR3: TGTGCCTGGACCCGGGACAGCTCCTACGAGCAGTACTTC. Translation: CAWTRDSSYEQYF.

The J gene is TRBJ2-6, the V gene TRBV5-4; 7 bases align to TRBD1. CDR1 and CDR2 from the germline V gene are SGHNT and YYREEE (reference sequence). The CDR3 runs to 15 residues. The junction had 2 bases not matched to a gene; V was cut back by 0 bases and J by 5 bases. CDR3 amino acids: CASSLGQGWANVLTF. In DNA form, the CDR3 reads TGTGCCAGCAGCTTGGGACAGGGCTGGGCCAACGTCCTGACTTTC.

The chain combines TRBV4-2 with TRBJ2-1, with TRBD2 identical over 9 bases. Germline V gene data show CDR1 as LGHNA and CDR2 as YNFKEQ. There are 17 residues in the CDR3. J lost 3 bases, V lost 6 bases, and 12 bases had no gene match. The CDR3 sequence: CASRNPAGGIGYNEQFF. The CDR3 DNA reads TGTGCCAGCAGGAATCCAGCGGGGGGTATTGGCTACAATGAGCAGTTCTTC.

V is TRBV28 and J is TRBJ2-7; D gene ambiguous. This CDR3 contains 15 residues. V gave up 3 bases and J gave up 2 bases, with 14 bases separating them. CDR1 MDHEN and CDR2 SYDVKM come from the germline V gene. The CDR3 loop is CASSFSSNQAYEQYF. In DNA form, the CDR3 reads TGTGCCAGCAGTTTTAGTAGTAACCAAGCCTACGAGCAGTACTTC.

This chain joins TRBV28 and TRBJ1-2, with D maybe TRBD1 (5 bases). This CDR3 has 14 residues. The germline V gene encodes CDR1 MDHEN and CDR2 SYDVKM. The V end lost 3 bases, the J end lost 1 base, and 9 bases lay between the germline ends. CDR3 DNA sequence: TGTGCCAGCAGTTTCGGACACTTTAACTATGGCTACACCTTC. As protein: CASSFGHFNYGYTF.

The V and J genes are TRBV28 and TRBJ2-1, with D perhaps matching TRBD1 (7 bases). V lost 5 bases and J lost 9, with 23 bases in between. CDR3 length: 16 residues. Germline values: CDR1 MDHEN, CDR2 SYDVKM. The CDR3 protein is CASSPPPTGRPPEQFF. The CDR3 DNA follows: TGTGCCAGCAGTCCCCCCCCGACAGGGAGGCCCCCTGAGCAGTTCTTC.

The V gene is TRBV27, the J gene TRBJ1-5; the match to TRBD1 covers 8 bases. The CDR3 spans 17 residues. V shed 4 bases, J shed 0 bases, and the junction held 8 bases outside the gene matches. Germline lookup yields CDR1 MNHEY and CDR2 SMNVEV (reference sequence). The CDR3 sequence: CASSSRTGLSSNQPQHF. In nucleotides, the CDR3 is TGTGCCAGCAGTTCCAGGACAGGGTTGAGTAGCAATCAGCCCCAGCATTTT.

This sequence joins TRBV2 and TRBJ1-3; D unresolved. The CDR3 spans 14 residues. Trimming removed 4 bases from V and 0 bases from J, with 7 bases in between. The germline V gene encodes CDR1 SNHLY and CDR2 FYNNEI. The chain's CDR3 is CASSGLDSGNTIYF. The CDR3 DNA reads as TGTGCCAGCAGTGGGCTAGACTCTGGAAACACCATATATTTT.

The genes are TRBV9 and TRBJ1-1; D uncertain. Germline CDR1 SGDLS, CDR2 YYNGEE. Trimming pared 0 bases from V and 5 bases from J, leaving 11 bases between. This CDR3 is built from 14 residues. DNA for the CDR3: TGTGCCAGCAGCGTAGCTACTGACATGACTGAAGCTTTCTTT. Its translation is CASSVATDMTEAFF. Variable domain in full (rest from reference TRBV9 and TRBJ1-1): DSGVTQTPKHLITATGQRVTLRCSPRSGDLSVYWYQQSLDQGLQFLIQYYNGEERAKGNILERFSAQQFPDLHSELNLSSLELGDSALYFCASSVATDMTEAFFGQGTRLTVV.

This clone was counted between two and nine times. The V call is TRBV5-4, the J call TRBJ1-4, with 10 bases identical to TRBD1. The V gene's germline CDR1 is SGHNT and CDR2 YYREEE (reference sequence). CDR3 length: 15 residues. V shed 4 bases, J shed 4 bases, and the junction held 4 bases outside the gene matches. CDR3 bases: TGTGCCAGCAGCGGAGGGACAGGGGTTAATGAAAAACTGTTTTTT. Its translation is CASSGGTGVNEKLFF.

The chain joins TRBV29-1 to TRBJ1-2; no firm D call. CDR3 length: 16 amino acids. Per germline, CDR1 SQVTM and CDR2 ANQGSEA. Trimming cost V 2 bases and J 4 bases, with 20 bases left between them. The CDR3 sequence: CSVESALVQMAYGYTF. As DNA, the CDR3 is TGCAGCGTTGAATCTGCTTTGGTCCAAATGGCCTATGGCTACACCTTC.

The chain has TRBV28 and TRBJ2-7; the match to TRBD1 covers 7 bases. V gave up 6 bases and J gave up 2 bases; unmatched junction bases: 7. Germline CDR1 and CDR2: MDHEN and SYDVKM. This CDR3 has 14 residues. The chain's CDR3 is CASSNRDSAYEQYF. Here the CDR3 DNA reads TGTGCCAGCAGCAACCGGGACAGCGCCTACGAGCAGTACTTC.

The V gene is TRBV7-9, the J gene TRBJ1-6; TRBD1 is a possible D gene (6 bases). The V end was cut by 5 bases, the J end by 7 bases, with 21 bases between. The germline V gene encodes CDR1 SEHNR and CDR2 FQNEAQ (reference sequence). The CDR3 covers 17 residues. CDR3 loop: CASSTSVGTSGNSPLHF. The CDR3 DNA follows: TGTGCCAGCAGCACATCCGTCGGGACATCTGGGAATTCACCCCTCCACTTT. Full variable domain (rest looked up from reference TRBV7-9 and TRBJ1-6): DTGVSQNPRHKITKRGQNVTFRCDPISEHNRLYWYRQTLGQGPEFLTYFQNEAQLEKSRLLSDRFSAERPKGSFSTLEIQRTEQGDSAMYLCASSTSVGTSGNSPLHFGNGTRLTVT.

This clone occurred a few times. V gene TRBV19 combines with J gene TRBJ2-5; no reliable D call. This CDR3 is built from 13 residues. Germline V gene lookup returns CDR1 LNHDA and CDR2 SQIVND (reference sequence). V shed 5 bases and J shed 5 bases, with 12 bases lying between them. CDR3 loop: CASSPLPRETQYF. DNA of the CDR3: TGTGCCAGTAGTCCACTCCCTCGGGAGACCCAGTACTTC.

This chain joins TRBV5-1 and TRBJ2-7; D is possibly TRBD2 (5 bases). The CDR3 sequence is 16 residues long. V was pared by 1 base and J by 5 bases, with 19 bases between. Germline-derived CDR1 and CDR2 are SGHRS and YFSETQ. The CDR3 is CASSLFPKGAGDEQYF. CDR3 coding DNA: TGCGCCAGCAGCTTGTTTCCAAAGGGCGCGGGCGACGAGCAGTACTTC.